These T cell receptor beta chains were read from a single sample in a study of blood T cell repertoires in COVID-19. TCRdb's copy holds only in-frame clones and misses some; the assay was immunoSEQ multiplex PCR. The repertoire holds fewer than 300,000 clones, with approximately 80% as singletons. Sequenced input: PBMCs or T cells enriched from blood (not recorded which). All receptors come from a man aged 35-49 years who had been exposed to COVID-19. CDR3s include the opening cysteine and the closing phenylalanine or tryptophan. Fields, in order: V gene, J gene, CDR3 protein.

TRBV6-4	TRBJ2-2	CASSRGQYVGELFF
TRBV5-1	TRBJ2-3	CASSSGQGYSTDTQYF
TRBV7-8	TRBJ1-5	CASSYRPYSNQPQHF
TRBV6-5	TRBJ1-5	CAGRSDGGQPQHF
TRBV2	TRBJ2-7	CASSEALAGVNEQYF
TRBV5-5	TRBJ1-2	CASSKETIGGTGYGYTF
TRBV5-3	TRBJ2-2	CARSPGLAAGELFF
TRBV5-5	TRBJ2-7	CASSFPPTYEQYF
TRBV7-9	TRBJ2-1	CASSQVGLAIYEQFF
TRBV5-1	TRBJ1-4	CASSPGPGHEKLFF
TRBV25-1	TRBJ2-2	CASTWRVTNTGELFF
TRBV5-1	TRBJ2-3	CASSPWGARTDTQYF
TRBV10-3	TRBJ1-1	CAISEPGGALTEAFF
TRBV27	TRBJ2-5	CASSESARETQYF
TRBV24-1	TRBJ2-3	CATSEDRAGTDTQYF
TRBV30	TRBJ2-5	CAWTRLAGVQETQYF
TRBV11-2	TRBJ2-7	CASSFRGTTYEQYF
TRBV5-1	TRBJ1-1	CASSLEGVANTEAFF
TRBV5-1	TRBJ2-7	CASSLELGQGGEQYF
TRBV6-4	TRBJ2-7	CASTGGSYEQYF
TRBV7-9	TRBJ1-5	CASSLGGMTGQPQHF
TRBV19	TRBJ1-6	CASSKNPGNNSPLHF
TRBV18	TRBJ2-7	CASSLGTAYEQYF
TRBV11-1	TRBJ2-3	CASSDGTSGGDTQYF
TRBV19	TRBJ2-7	CASQPWQSGEQYF
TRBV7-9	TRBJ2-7	CASSQGQAPYEQYF
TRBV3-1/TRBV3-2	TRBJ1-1	CASRQQGDTEAFF
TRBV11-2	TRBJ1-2	CASKLAHGRKIEF
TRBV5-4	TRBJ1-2	CASSSPSRHGYTF
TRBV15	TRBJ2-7	CATSRRSGIEYEQYF
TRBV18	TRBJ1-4	CASSPRQGTEKLFF
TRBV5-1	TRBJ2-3	CASQIAGASTDTQYF
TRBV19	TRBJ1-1	CASNRRGQGTGTEAFF
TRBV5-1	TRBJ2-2	CASSPFRTGRNTGELFF
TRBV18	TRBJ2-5	CASSPTYQGQETQYF
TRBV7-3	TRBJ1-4	CASSLTGATNEKLFF
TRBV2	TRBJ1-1	CASKESVVNTEAFF
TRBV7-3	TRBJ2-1	CASSKPGLAGGPQYNEQFF
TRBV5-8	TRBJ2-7	CASSFKRDPTYEQYF
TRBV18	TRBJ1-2	CASSREGTANYGYTF
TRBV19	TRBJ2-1	CASTGTSLPGGPLF
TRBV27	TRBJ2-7	CASSLVSGSYEQYF
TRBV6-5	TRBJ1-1	CASTDKGQVNTEAFF
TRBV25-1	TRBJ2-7	CASEGTGTGDYEQYF
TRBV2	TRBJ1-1	CASREGGTEAFF
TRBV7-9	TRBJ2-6	CASSLTRTGPGANVLTF
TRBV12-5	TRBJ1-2	CASGTGGPGYTF
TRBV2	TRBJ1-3	CASKITGTGNTIYF
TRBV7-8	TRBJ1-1	CASSYRTGALLNTEAFF
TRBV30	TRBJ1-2	CAWSPSGYGYTF
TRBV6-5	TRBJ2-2	CATQTGTGAGELFF
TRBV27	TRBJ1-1	CASTVGVGTGEAFF
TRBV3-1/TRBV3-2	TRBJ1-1	CASSQQPQLMNTEAFF
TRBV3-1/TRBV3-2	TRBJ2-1	CASRTGLSYNEQFF